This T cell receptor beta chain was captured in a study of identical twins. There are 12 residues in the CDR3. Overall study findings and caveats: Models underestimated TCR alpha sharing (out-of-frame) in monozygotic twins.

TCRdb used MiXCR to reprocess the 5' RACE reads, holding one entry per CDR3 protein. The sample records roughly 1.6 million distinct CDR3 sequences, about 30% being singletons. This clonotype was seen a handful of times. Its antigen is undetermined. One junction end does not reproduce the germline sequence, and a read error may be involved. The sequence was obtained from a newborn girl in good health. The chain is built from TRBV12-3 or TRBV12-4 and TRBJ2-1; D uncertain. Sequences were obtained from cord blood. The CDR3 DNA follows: TGTGCCAGCGGTTTACCACCCCGTGAGCAGTTCTTC. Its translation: CASGLPPREQFF.